The rows below give T cell receptor beta chains drawn from one sample of a study of T-cell reconstitution after alpha-beta-depleted transplantation in children. MiXCR, applied by TCRdb to the PCR reads, yields one record per CDR3 protein. Among under 450,000 distinct CDR3 sequences listed, 13% were seen once. This specimen was PBMCs, taken from the stem cell graft. The receptors shown here come from a human donor who donated a stem cell graft to a child with Fanconi anemia. Both conserved end residues are part of each CDR3. Each record gives: V gene, J gene, D gene, clone size, CDR3 DNA, CDR3 protein. The D gene is left open where the match is weak. Clone size is stated in some rows and not others, as once, few, many or a class when expanded.

TRBV20-1,TRBJ1-1,-,-,TGCAGTGCTAGAGATCCGGTGGGGAACACTGAAGCTTTCTTT,CSARDPVGNTEAFF
TRBV20-1,TRBJ2-5,-,few,TGCAGTGCTAGAGATCCGGCGGGGAACCAAGAGACCCAGTACTTC,CSARDPAGNQETQYF
TRBV6-2/TRBV6-3,TRBJ1-1,TRBD1,few,TGTGCCAGCAGTCCCCCGCGGACAGGTTTGAACACTGAAGCTTTCTTT,CASSPPRTGLNTEAFF
TRBV29-1,TRBJ2-1,TRBD1,few,TGCAGCGTTGACGGACAGGACTACAATGAGCAGTTCTTC,CSVDGQDYNEQFF
TRBV29-1,TRBJ1-2,-,many,TGCAGCGTTCAGGGTACCGGCTATGGCTACACCTTC,CSVQGTGYGYTF
TRBV11-2,TRBJ1-1,-,-,TGTGCCAGCAGTCTTATTATGGGGACCCCAAACACTGAAGCTTTCTTT,CASSLIMGTPNTEAFF
TRBV10-3,TRBJ1-2,-,few,TGTGCAACTGGCCGGAACGGTTATGGCTACACCTTC,CATGRNGYGYTF
TRBV5-6,TRBJ2-1,TRBD2,few,TGTGCCAGCAACCTTGGGGGGGGTTCATACAATGAGCAGTTCTTC,CASNLGGGSYNEQFF
TRBV7-2,TRBJ1-4,-,-,TGTGCCAGCAAACGGGACACTTATGAAAAACTGTTTTTT,CASKRDTYEKLFF
TRBV18,TRBJ2-5,-,-,TGTGCCAGCTCACCACCGGAGGGACTCCAAGAGACCCAGTACTTC,CASSPPEGLQETQYF
TRBV7-2,TRBJ1-1,-,few,TGTGCCAGCAGCTTAAGTCGGCTCGAAGCTTTCTTT,CASSLSRLEAFF
TRBV20-1,TRBJ2-4,-,-,TGCAGTGCTAGAGCTCCGGGTCCCCTTCAGTACTTC,CSARAPGPLQYF
TRBV6-1,TRBJ2-3,-,many,TGTGCCAGCAGTGAAAGGGAAGGGGTTCGGGATACGCAGTATTTT,CASSEREGVRDTQYF
TRBV29-1,TRBJ1-3,TRBD1,many,TGCAGCGTTCTTGGGACAGATACTGGAAACACCATATATTTT,CSVLGTDTGNTIYF
TRBV6-2/TRBV6-3,TRBJ1-4,TRBD1,few,TGTGCCAGCAGTTCGGACAGGCTGGATGAAAAACTGTTTTTT,CASSSDRLDEKLFF
TRBV12-3/TRBV12-4,TRBJ1-1,-,many,TGTGCCAGCACCCCTTTTAGGGGCACTGAAGCTTTCTTT,CASTPFRGTEAFF
TRBV11-3,TRBJ2-2,TRBD1,-,TGTGCCAGCAGCTTAATAACAGGGGGAGCCGGGGAGCTGTTTTTT,CASSLITGGAGELFF
TRBV5-1,TRBJ2-1,-,once,TGCGCCAGCAGCTCGGACCCAGGACAATACAATGAGCAGTTCTTC,CASSSDPGQYNEQFF
TRBV5-1,TRBJ2-2,-,few,TGCGCCAGCAGCCCAATGGCTGCGGCGTTAGGGACCGGGGAGCTGTTTTTT,CASSPMAAALGTGELFF
TRBV5-6,TRBJ1-2,-,-,TGTGCCAGCAGCCAGGGTCGGAGTGCCTACACCTTC,CASSQGRSAYTF
TRBV12-3/TRBV12-4,TRBJ2-7,TRBD1,many,TGTGCCAGCAGTAGAGGGGACAGCTCCTACGAGCAGTACTTC,CASSRGDSSYEQYF
TRBV7-3,TRBJ1-1,-,many,TGTGCCAGCAGCTCCACACACGGGAACACTGAAGCTTTCTTT,CASSSTHGNTEAFF
TRBV5-1,TRBJ2-1,TRBD1,few,TGCGCCAGCAGTACCACAGGGGGCGCGGTCAATGAGCAGTTCTTC,CASSTTGGAVNEQFF
TRBV5-1,TRBJ2-3,-,many,TGCGCCAGCAGCTTGGGTCTTCGGGGGGCTAAGGATACGCAGTATTTT,CASSLGLRGAKDTQYF
TRBV16,TRBJ1-1,-,-,TGTGCCAGCAGCCAAGGCTTCCGCACAGTTGGGGACACTGAAGCTTTCTTT,CASSQGFRTVGDTEAFF
TRBV20-1,TRBJ1-5,TRBD1,many,TGCAGTGCTTTACAGGGGCTTTCTTATCAGCCCCAGCATTTT,CSALQGLSYQPQHF
TRBV4-2,TRBJ2-5,-,few,TGTGCCAGCAGCCCGAAATGGGGGGGCGGTCAGGAGACCCAGTACTTC,CASSPKWGGGQETQYF
TRBV18,TRBJ2-7,-,few,TGTGCCAGCTCACCAACGGTCGGAGAGGGCCGCGAGCAGTACTTC,CASSPTVGEGREQYF
TRBV5-1,TRBJ1-2,TRBD1,few,TGCGCCAGCAGTACCGGGACAGGGGAGGGCTACACCTTC,CASSTGTGEGYTF
TRBV4-3,TRBJ1-4,-,-,TGCGCCAGCAGCCATTCTTCCCGGACAGATGAAAAACTGTTTTTT,CASSHSSRTDEKLFF
TRBV20-1,TRBJ1-1,-,few,TGCAGTGCTAGATCGGGCAGGGGGAACACTGAAGCTTTCTTT,CSARSGRGNTEAFF
TRBV2,TRBJ1-2,TRBD1,many,TGTGCCAGCAGTCAAACCGGGACAGGGGGCGGCTACACCTTC,CASSQTGTGGGYTF
TRBV28,TRBJ1-3,-,many,TGTGCCAGCAGTTTAACTACCCACTCTGGAAACACCATATATTTT,CASSLTTHSGNTIYF
TRBV7-9,TRBJ1-2,-,-,TGTGCCACCACCCGCGAAAGCAATGGCTACACCTTC,CATTRESNGYTF